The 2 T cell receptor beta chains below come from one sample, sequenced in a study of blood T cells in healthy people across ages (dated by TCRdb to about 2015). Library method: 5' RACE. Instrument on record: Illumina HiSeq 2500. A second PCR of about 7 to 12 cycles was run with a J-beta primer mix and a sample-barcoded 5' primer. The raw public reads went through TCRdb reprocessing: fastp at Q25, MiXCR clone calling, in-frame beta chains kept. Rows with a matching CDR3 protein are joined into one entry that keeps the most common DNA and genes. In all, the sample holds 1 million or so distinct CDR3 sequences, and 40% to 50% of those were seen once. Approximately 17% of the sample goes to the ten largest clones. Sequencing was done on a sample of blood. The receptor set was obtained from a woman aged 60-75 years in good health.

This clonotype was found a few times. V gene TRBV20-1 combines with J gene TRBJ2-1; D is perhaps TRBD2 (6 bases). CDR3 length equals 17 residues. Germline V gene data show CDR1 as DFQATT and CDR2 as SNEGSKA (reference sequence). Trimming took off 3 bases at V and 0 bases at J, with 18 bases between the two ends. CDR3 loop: CSARDLRAGLSYNEQFF. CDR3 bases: TGCAGTGCTAGGGACCTCCGAGCGGGCCTCTCCTACAATGAGCAGTTCTTC.

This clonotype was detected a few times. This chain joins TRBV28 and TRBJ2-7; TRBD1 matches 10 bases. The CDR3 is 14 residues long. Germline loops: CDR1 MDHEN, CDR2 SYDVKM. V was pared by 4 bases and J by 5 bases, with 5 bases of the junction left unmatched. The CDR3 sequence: CASSYGTGVHEQYF. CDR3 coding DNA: TGTGCCAGCAGTTATGGGACAGGGGTCCACGAGCAGTACTTC.